Presented here are 15 T cell receptor beta chains from one specimen sequenced in a study of blood T cell repertoires in COVID-19. This table comes from immunoSEQ multiplex PCR, and its TCRdb copy is limited to in-frame clones, with some not included. The sample shows roughly 380,000 clones, more than 70% of them seen only once. Sequenced input: PBMCs or T cells enriched from blood (not recorded which). Receptors originate from a man aged 30 to 45 who had recovered from COVID-19.

The chain employs TRBV7-2 and TRBJ2-1; 12 bases are a match to TRBD2. The V and J ends lost 6 bases and 4 bases, in that order; junction bases with no gene match: 10. In germline, CDR1 is SGHTA, CDR2 FQGNSA. The CDR3 is 17 residues long. Written as DNA, the CDR3 is TGTGCCAGCAGTTCCTCGACCACTAGCGGGGGGTACAATGAGCAGTTCTTC. This encodes CASSSSTTSGGYNEQFF.

This chain links TRBV5-1 with TRBJ1-4, with 7 bases identical to TRBD1. V lost 2 bases and J lost 5; bases outside the gene matches: 6. Germline assignment: CDR1 SGHRS and CDR2 YFSETQ. CDR3 length: 15 amino acids. The CDR3 loop reads CASSLRTGLNEKLFF. In DNA form, the CDR3 reads TGCGCCAGCAGCTTAAGGACAGGCCTAAATGAAAAACTGTTTTTT.

The chain uses TRBV5-4 and TRBJ2-5; 9 positions agree with TRBD2. Germline trimming cut 4 bases from V and 4 bases from J; bases unmatched to any gene: 5. Germline V gives CDR1 SGHNT, CDR2 YYREEE (reference sequence). The CDR3 runs 14 residues. CDR3 residues: CASSPGTSLETQYF. CDR3 in DNA: TGTGCCAGCAGCCCCGGGACTAGCCTAGAGACCCAGTACTTC. The full variable domain, in which reference TRBV5-4 and TRBJ2-5 provide the parts outside the CDR3, is ETGVTQSPTHLIKTRGQQVTLRCSSQSGHNTVSWYQQALGQGPQFIFQYYREEENGRGNFPPRFSGLQFPNYSSELNVNALELDDSALYLCASSPGTSLETQYFGPGTRLLVL.

This clone was observed a handful of times. V and J are TRBV12-3 or TRBV12-4 and TRBJ1-2; 8 bases are a match to TRBD1. Losses at the gene ends were 7 bases for V and 8 bases for J; bases not matched to a gene: 9. The CDR3 is made up of 13 amino acids. The CDR3 DNA reads TGTGCCAGCATCCTACAGGGGGATCAGGGCTACACCTTC. Translated, it gives CASILQGDQGYTF.

The V and J genes are TRBV7-9 and TRBJ2-7, with 8 bases lining up with TRBD1. The CDR3 is made up of 12 amino acids. Per germline, CDR1 SEHNR and CDR2 FQNEAQ (reference sequence). Trimming at V came to 6 bases and at J to 6 bases, leaving 4 bases not matched to a gene. The CDR3 sequence is CASSNDRGEQYF. CDR3 in DNA: TGTGCCAGCAGTAATGACAGGGGCGAGCAGTACTTC.

The chain employs TRBV5-1 and TRBJ1-6; 9 bases are a match to TRBD1. Trimming at V came to 0 bases and at J to 6 bases, leaving 7 bases not matched to a gene. CDR1 is SGHRS, CDR2 YFSETQ, per germline. The CDR3 sequence is 17 residues long. CDR3 residues: CASSLAPGTGPNSPLHF. The CDR3 coding sequence is TGCGCCAGCAGCTTGGCTCCTGGGACAGGGCCTAATTCACCCCTCCACTTT.

The genes are TRBV10-3 and TRBJ1-4; perhaps TRBD1 as D (5 bases). The V end lost 6 bases, the J end lost 4 bases, and 15 bases lay between the germline ends. CDR3 length: 15 amino acids. Germline-derived CDR1 and CDR2 are ENHRY and SYGVKD. The CDR3 reads CAIRPSAGYNEKLFF. The CDR3 DNA follows: TGTGCCATCAGGCCTTCGGCAGGGTATAATGAAAAACTGTTTTTT.

This chain joins TRBV4-1 and TRBJ1-3; D is perhaps TRBD1 (5 bases). Germline values: CDR1 MGHRA, CDR2 YSYEKL. Between the trimmed V and J ends, which lost 1 base and 0 bases, there was a span of 13 bases. The CDR3 contains 17 residues. CDR3 amino acids: CASSQGRRGDSGNTIYF. Written as DNA, the CDR3 is TGCGCCAGCAGCCAAGGCCGACGGGGGGACTCTGGAAACACCATATATTTT.

J is TRBJ1-4 and V is TRBV6-6, with 9 nucleotides matching TRBD1. V trimming: 2 bases; J trimming: 8 bases; junction bases outside the gene matches: 9. Germline V CDR1 and CDR2: MNHNY, SVGAGI (reference sequence). The CDR3 length is 16 residues. The CDR3 DNA sequence: TGTGCCAGCAGTTACGGAACGGGACAGGGTAGGGAAAAACTGTTTTTT. Protein sequence: CASSYGTGQGREKLFF.

This CDR3 reads CASSIGLAGVGEQFF. CDR3 nucleotide sequence: TGTGCCAGCAGCATAGGACTAGCGGGGGTCGGTGAGCAGTTCTTC. The J gene is TRBJ2-1, the V gene TRBV7-8; 13 positions agree with TRBD2. The CDR3 loop spans 15 amino acids. Trimming removed 5 bases from V and 9 bases from J; junction bases left unmatched: 7. Germline lookup yields CDR1 SGHVS and CDR2 FQNEAQ.

This clone has more than one count but fewer than ten. The genes are TRBV6-5 and TRBJ1-5; D unclear. V was clipped by 2 bases and J by 5 bases, with 10 bases between them. This CDR3 is built from 14 residues. Germline V gene data show CDR1 as MNHEY and CDR2 as SVGAGI. This CDR3 is CASSYGRLHQPQHF. The DNA for the CDR3 is TGTGCCAGCAGTTACGGCAGGCTTCATCAGCCCCAGCATTTT.

V and J are TRBV27 and TRBJ2-5; possibly TRBD1 for D (8 bases). Germline loops: CDR1 MNHEY, CDR2 SMNVEV (reference sequence). The CDR3 is 16 residues long. V lost 4 bases and J lost 7, with 22 bases in between. The CDR3 protein is CASSSLTGGVFGTQYF. In nucleotides, the CDR3 is TGTGCCAGCAGTTCTTTAACAGGGGGGGTTTTTGGGACCCAGTACTTC.

V and J are TRBV6-5 and TRBJ1-1; possibly TRBD1 for D (5 bases). From germline, CDR1 is MNHEY and CDR2 SVGAGI. This CDR3 is 14 amino acids long. The ends were cut back, 10 bases at V and 5 bases at J, with 20 bases in the middle. CDR3 loop: CATKGGSKGTEAFF. The CDR3, as DNA: TGTGCCACCAAAGGCGGCTCCAAGGGGACTGAAGCTTTCTTT.

V gene TRBV6-5 combines with J gene TRBJ1-2, with TRBD1 matching over 10 bases. The V and J ends lost 2 bases and 8 bases, in that order; junction bases with no gene match: 5. Germline CDR1 and CDR2: MNHEY and SVGAGI. The CDR3 runs 14 residues. As DNA, the CDR3 is TGTGCCAGCAGTTACGGGACAGGGGATGGGGGCTACACCTTC. This sequence encodes CASSYGTGDGGYTF.

This sequence joins TRBV9 and TRBJ2-2; 10 bases line up with TRBD2. The ends lost 3 bases at V and 6 bases at J; junction bases unmatched: 17. The CDR3 contains 19 residues. The germline CDR1 and CDR2 sequences are SGDLS and YYNGEE. CDR3: CASSDRVAGGKSRPGELFF. The CDR3 DNA reads as TGTGCCAGCAGCGACAGGGTAGCGGGGGGAAAGTCTAGGCCCGGGGAGCTGTTTTTT.